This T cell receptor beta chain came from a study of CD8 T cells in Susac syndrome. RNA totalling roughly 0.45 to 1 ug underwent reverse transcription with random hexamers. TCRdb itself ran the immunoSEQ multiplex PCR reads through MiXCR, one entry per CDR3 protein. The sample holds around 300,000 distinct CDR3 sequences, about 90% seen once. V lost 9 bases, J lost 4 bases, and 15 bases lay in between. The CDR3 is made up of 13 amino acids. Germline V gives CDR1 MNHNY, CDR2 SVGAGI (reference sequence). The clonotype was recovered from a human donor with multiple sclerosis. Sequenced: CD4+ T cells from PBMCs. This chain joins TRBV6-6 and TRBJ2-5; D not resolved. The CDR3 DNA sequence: TGTGCCAGTGTAGACTCCCGAAGAGAGACCCAGTACTTC. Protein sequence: CASVDSRRETQYF.